Described below is a single T cell receptor (beta chain) sequence and its context. Its antigen is currently unknown. This sample stems from a study of cytomegalovirus exposure and HLA in healthy donors. About the research overall: HLA-typed donors contributed 65 million to 95 million unique TCRs, which were held in an early data release. Study-level findings and limits: A later analysis found that most CMV-associated TCR beta chains appeared HLA-restricted. Rare TCR sequences predominated, though certain public TCRs were found in many donors.

With 60 Vbeta and 13 Jbeta primers, the PCR was carried out. Here immunoSEQ multiplex PCR was the method, and the copy in TCRdb shows in-frame clones only, minus some. The table includes fewer than 200,000 clones, about 70% detected once. The origin of this receptor is a woman between 25 and 40 years old in good health and CMV-seronegative. The sequenced material came from PBMCs.

The CDR3 coding sequence is TGCAGTGCTAGTAGGGGGCAGGAAGCTTTCTTT. Translated, it gives CSASRGQEAFF. This rearrangement joins TRBV20-1 to TRBJ1-1, with 7 positions matching TRBD1. The germline V gene encodes CDR1 DFQATT and CDR2 SNEGSKA (reference sequence). V was clipped by 3 bases and J by 8 bases; unmatched bases: 3. The CDR3 runs to 11 residues.